Presented here are 18 T cell receptor beta chains from one specimen sequenced in a study of cytomegalovirus exposure and HLA in healthy donors. Amplification used 60 Vbeta primers and 13 Jbeta primers. The data were produced by immunoSEQ multiplex PCR, yet TCRdb's version contains in-frame clones alone and is incomplete. The sample carries 150,000 or so clones, roughly 77% recorded once. What was sequenced was PBMCs. Every receptor here comes from a man aged 25 to 40 in good health and CMV-seropositive.

The gene calls are TRBV28 and TRBJ2-7; a possible D gene is TRBD1 (6 bases). V gave up 6 bases and J gave up 1 base, with 10 bases separating them. The length of the CDR3 is 13 residues. The V gene's germline CDR1 is MDHEN and CDR2 SYDVKM. The CDR3 DNA follows: TGTGCCAGCAGCTTACAGGGTTCCTACGAGCAGTACTTC. As protein: CASSLQGSYEQYF. The whole variable domain, remainder taken from reference TRBV28 and TRBJ2-7, is DVKVTQSSRYLVKRTGEKVFLECVQDMDHENMFWYRQDPGLGLRLIYFSYDVKMKEKGDIPEGYSVSREKKERFSLILESASTNQTSMYLCASSLQGSYEQYFGPGTRLTVT.

The V and J genes are TRBV12-5 and TRBJ2-7; D might be TRBD2 (5 bases). Germline CDR1 LGHNT, CDR2 FRNRAP. Trimming left V 1 base short and J 7 bases short, with 11 bases between. There are 13 residues in the CDR3. CDR3 nucleotides: TGTGCTAGTGGTTTGGAAACCCGGGGTGAGCAGTACTTC. Translated: CASGLETRGEQYF.

This chain links TRBV18 with TRBJ2-1; 9 bases are a match to TRBD2. Germline loops: CDR1 KGHSH, CDR2 LQKENI. The CDR3 is 18 amino acids. J was trimmed by 7 bases and V by 0 bases; bases with no gene match: 13. As DNA, the CDR3 is TGTGCCAGCTCACCACCGGGGCGGGAGGGCCTAATTAGGAATGAGCAGTTCTTC. Protein: CASSPPGREGLIRNEQFF.

The rearrangement uses TRBV7-9 and TRBJ1-2; 8 nucleotides line up with TRBD1. This CDR3 contains 16 residues. Germline V gene lookup returns CDR1 SEHNR and CDR2 FQNEAQ (reference sequence). Trimming at V came to 5 bases and at J to 5 bases, leaving 13 bases not matched to a gene. CDR3 in DNA: TGTGCCAGCAGCCCCTCCCAGACAGGGGAGGAATATGGCTACACCTTC. Translated, it gives CASSPSQTGEEYGYTF.

The chain has TRBV29-1 and TRBJ2-1, with 10 bases fitting TRBD1. V shed 3 bases and J 6 bases; nucleotides not matched to a gene: 5. The germline V gene has CDR1 SQVTM and CDR2 ANQGSEA. The CDR3 covers 14 residues. CDR3 region: CSVDDRGQGNEQFF. CDR3 in DNA: TGCAGCGTTGACGACAGGGGGCAGGGCAATGAGCAGTTCTTC.

The chain uses TRBV5-1 and TRBJ2-7; 8 nucleotides line up with TRBD2. The CDR3 consists of 15 residues. CDR1 is SGHRS, CDR2 YFSETQ, per germline. Trimming took 1 base from V and 11 from J; bases not matched to a gene: 14. The chain's CDR3 is CASSLNQRGPLAEYF. The CDR3 DNA is TGCGCCAGCAGCTTGAACCAGCGGGGGCCTCTCGCGGAGTACTTC.

This chain links TRBV27 with TRBJ2-3; TRBD2 is a possible D gene (7 bases). V gave up 3 bases and J gave up 2 bases, with 21 bases separating them. The CDR3 runs 18 residues. Germline V gene lookup returns CDR1 MNHEY and CDR2 SMNVEV (reference sequence). The CDR3 region has the DNA TGTGCCAGCAGTTTCTACCCAGGGGTAGCGGGCTCCACAGATACGCAGTATTTT. The encoded protein is CASSFYPGVAGSTDTQYF.

This clone has more than one count but fewer than ten. Other DNA sequences of this sample code for an identical CDR3. This chain uses TRBV6-4 with TRBJ2-6; D possibly corresponds to TRBD2 (6 bases). Trimming removed 3 bases from V and 0 bases from J, with 12 bases in between. This CDR3 region has 17 residues. The germline V gene encodes CDR1 MRHNA and CDR2 SNTAGT. DNA for the CDR3: TGTGCCAGCAGTGAGGGGGGTGTGAGCTCTGGGGCCAACGTCCTGACTTTC. Its translation is CASSEGGVSSGANVLTF.

This chain connects TRBV27 to TRBJ2-7, with D perhaps matching TRBD2 (6 bases). The V gene lost 5 bases and the J gene lost 5 bases, with 13 bases spanning the gap. In germline, CDR1 is MNHEY, CDR2 SMNVEV (reference sequence). This CDR3 comprises 13 residues. CDR3 DNA: TGTGCCAGCAGTCACGGGACTCAGAACGAGCAGTACTTC. Translated, it gives CASSHGTQNEQYF.

CDR3 nucleotides: TGCGCCAGCAGCCAAGAACGTGGTGTCGGTGAAAAACTGTTTTTT. It yields the protein CASSQERGVGEKLFF. This chain links TRBV4-1 with TRBJ1-4, with D unclear. CDR3 length: 15 amino acids. The germline CDR1 and CDR2 sequences are MGHRA and YSYEKL. Trimming pared 0 bases from V and 7 bases from J, leaving 12 bases between.

CDR3 protein: CASSLTGAGGYTF. The CDR3, as DNA: TGTGCCAGCAGCTTGACAGGGGCGGGTGGCTACACCTTC. V usage is TRBV5-4 and J usage is TRBJ1-2; 7 bases line up with TRBD1. This CDR3 has 13 amino acids. Trimming took 1 base from V and 7 from J; bases not matched to a gene: 4. Germline V gene lookup returns CDR1 SGHNT and CDR2 YYREEE (reference sequence).

The V and J genes are TRBV7-6 and TRBJ2-7, with D perhaps TRBD2 (5 bases). This CDR3 comprises 13 residues. Per the germline V gene, CDR1 is SGHVS and CDR2 is FNYEAQ. V lost 4 bases and J lost 4, with 11 bases in between. The CDR3 DNA reads TGTGCCAGCAGCTCCATGGAGGCGTACGAGCAGTACTTC. This translates into CASSSMEAYEQYF.

The chain employs TRBV7-9 and TRBJ2-7; unclear D gene. V lost 3 bases to trimming and J lost 2 bases, with 11 bases between them. Germline assignment: CDR1 SEHNR and CDR2 FQNEAQ (reference sequence). The CDR3 length is 14 residues. The CDR3 sequence is CASSLIAEAYEQYF. CDR3 in DNA: TGTGCCAGCAGCTTGATTGCGGAAGCCTACGAGCAGTACTTC.

The CDR3 DNA is TGTGCCAGCAGTGATCCGAGACAGGGGGTAGGCGGCTACACCTTC. Translation: CASSDPRQGVGGYTF. The rearrangement links TRBV2 to TRBJ1-2, with 9 nucleotides matching TRBD1. The germline CDR1 and CDR2 sequences are SNHLY and FYNNEI. This CDR3 spans 15 amino acids. J lost 8 bases, V lost 3 bases, and 10 bases had no gene match. Full variable domain (missing parts from reference TRBV2 and TRBJ1-2): EPEVTQTPSHQVTQMGQEVILRCVPISNHLYFYWYRQILGQKVEFLVSFYNNEISEKSEIFDDQFSVERPDGSNFTLKIRSTKLEDSAMYFCASSDPRQGVGGYTFGSGTRLTVV.

This chain joins TRBV9 and TRBJ2-1; TRBD2 matches 9 bases. This CDR3 comprises 16 residues. The germline CDR1 and CDR2 sequences are SGDLS and YYNGEE. Trimming at V came to 3 bases and at J to 4 bases, leaving 8 bases not matched to a gene. The chain's CDR3 is CASSAGGGASYNEQFF. CDR3 nucleotides: TGTGCCAGCAGCGCCGGCGGGGGGGCATCATACAATGAGCAGTTCTTC.

This chain links TRBV5-4 with TRBJ1-6, with TRBD1 matching over 12 bases. Germline loops: CDR1 SGHNT, CDR2 YYREEE (reference sequence). Trimming removed 0 bases from V and 6 bases from J; junction bases left unmatched: 10. CDR3 length equals 19 residues. DNA for the CDR3: TGTGCCAGCAGCTTGGGTCTCGGGACAGGGGGCGTAATTAATTCACCCCTCCACTTT. This codes for CASSLGLGTGGVINSPLHF.

V gene TRBV7-8 combines with J gene TRBJ1-4; no definite D call. Trimming shortened V by 2 bases and J by 2 bases, and 12 bases separated the two germline ends. Germline CDR1 and CDR2: SGHVS and FQNEAQ. CDR3 length: 16 amino acids. As DNA, the CDR3 is TGTGCCAGCAGCTTAATGACGGGAAGGACTAATGAAAAACTGTTTTTT. This gives the protein CASSLMTGRTNEKLFF. Using reference TRBV7-8 and TRBJ1-4 for the parts outside the CDR3, the full variable domain is GAGVSQSPRYKVAKRGQDVALRCDPISGHVSLFWYQQALGQGPEFLTYFQNEAQLDKSGLPSDRFFAERPEGSVSTLKIQRTQQEDSAVYLCASSLMTGRTNEKLFFGSGTQLSVL.

J is TRBJ1-1 and V is TRBV28; TRBD1 aligns across 9 bases. The CDR3 has 13 amino acids. The germline V gene has CDR1 MDHEN and CDR2 SYDVKM. Losses at the gene ends were 3 bases for V and 6 bases for J; bases not matched to a gene: 2. DNA of the CDR3: TGTGCCAGCAGTTTGACAGGGGGATCTGAAGCTTTCTTT. Its translation: CASSLTGGSEAFF.